This TCR beta chain appears in the sequencing data of a study of shared clonotypes between healthy human individuals. This clone has more than one count but fewer than ten. CDR3 length: 12 amino acids. Germline CDR1 GTSNPN, CDR2 SVGIG (reference sequence). Germline trimming cut 7 bases from V and 8 bases from J; bases unmatched to any gene: 9. Every immunoSEQ plate was one replicate of a subset's evenly spread DNA. Assay used: immunoSEQ multiplex PCR; TCRdb lists only in-frame clones, some missing. Counted here are 2 million to 2.5 million clones, approximately 95% occurring once; the ten biggest clones make up 0.39%.

Material: naive CD4+ T cells from PBMCs. This sample's subset: CD45RA+ positively selected. The V call is TRBV30, the J call TRBJ1-1; the match to TRBD1 covers 8 bases. The origin of this receptor is a man between 18 and 29 years old in good health. Some clones in this sample may be carry-over from other donors' samples. CDR3 sequence reads: CASPGQGGEAFF. CDR3 in DNA: TGTGCCTCTCCCGGACAGGGAGGAGAAGCTTTCTTT.